This T cell receptor beta chain was identified in a study of T cells after yellow fever vaccination. Regarding the study as a whole: Reappearance after the booster was seen for most primary-vaccination clones, at 95% to 96% CD4 and 75% to 90% CD8. Faster peaking, at day 5 versus 15, marked a secondary response that was weaker.

CDR3 length: 12 amino acids. Trimming pared 5 bases from V and 15 bases from J, leaving 17 bases between. In its sample, this clonotype was seen a few times. Its specificity is unknown. Researchers made TCR cDNA using 5'RACE template switching, and this step added a universal primer site and UMIs. TCRdb reprocessed the 5' RACE reads via MiXCR and lists one record per CDR3 protein. The table records 25,000 to 30,000 distinct CDR3 sequences, about 5% of them present only once. The TCR comes from a young man who received the YFV17D yellow fever vaccine. The V gene is TRBV12-3 or TRBV12-4, the J gene TRBJ2-4, with D perhaps TRBD1 (5 bases). The sample consisted of CD8+ T cells sorted from PBMCs, taken 10 days after the yellow fever booster vaccination. CDR3: CASSGADETRYF. The DNA of the CDR3 is TGTGCCAGCAGTGGGGCGGACGAGACGCGGTACTTC.